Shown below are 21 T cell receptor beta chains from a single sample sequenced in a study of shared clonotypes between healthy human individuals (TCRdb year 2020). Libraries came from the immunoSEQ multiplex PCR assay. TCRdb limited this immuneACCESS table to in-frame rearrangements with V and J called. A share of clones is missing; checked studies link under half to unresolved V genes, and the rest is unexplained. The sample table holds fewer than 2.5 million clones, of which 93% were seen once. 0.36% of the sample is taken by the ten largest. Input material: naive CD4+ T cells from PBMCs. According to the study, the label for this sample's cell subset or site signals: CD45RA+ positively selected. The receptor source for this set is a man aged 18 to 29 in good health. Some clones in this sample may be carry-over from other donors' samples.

The CDR3 is CASSSGQPGAGANVLTF. For the CDR3, the DNA is TGTGCCAGCAGCTCCGGACAGCCTGGGGCTGGGGCCAACGTCCTGACTTTC. V and J are TRBV7-2 and TRBJ2-6, with D perhaps matching TRBD1 (6 bases). The CDR3 is 17 amino acids. V shed 4 bases and J shed 2 bases, with 15 bases lying between them. Germline loops: CDR1 SGHTA, CDR2 FQGNSA.

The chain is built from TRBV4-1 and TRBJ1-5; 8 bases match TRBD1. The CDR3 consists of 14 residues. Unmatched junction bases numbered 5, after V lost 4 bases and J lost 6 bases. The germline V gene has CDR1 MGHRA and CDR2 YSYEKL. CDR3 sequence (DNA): TGCGCCAGCAGCCCGACAGGGGACGGTCAGCCCCAGCATTTT. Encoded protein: CASSPTGDGQPQHF.

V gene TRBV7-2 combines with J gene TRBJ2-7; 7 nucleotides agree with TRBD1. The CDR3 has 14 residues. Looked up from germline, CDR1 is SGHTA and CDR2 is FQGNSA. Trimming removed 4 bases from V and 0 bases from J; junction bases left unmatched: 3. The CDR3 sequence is CASSYTGVSYEQYF. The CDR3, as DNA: TGTGCCAGCAGCTACACAGGGGTCTCCTACGAGCAGTACTTC. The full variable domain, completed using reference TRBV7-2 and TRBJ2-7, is GAGVSQSPSNKVTEKGKDVELRCDPISGHTALYWYRQSLGQGLEFLIYFQGNSAPDKSGLPSDRFSAERTGGSVSTLTIQRTQQEDSAVYLCASSYTGVSYEQYFGPGTRLTVT.

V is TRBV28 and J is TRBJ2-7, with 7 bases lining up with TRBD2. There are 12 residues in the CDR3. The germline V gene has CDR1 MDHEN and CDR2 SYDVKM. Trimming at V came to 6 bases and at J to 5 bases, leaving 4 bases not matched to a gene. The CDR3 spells CASSGRNHEQYF. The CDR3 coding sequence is TGTGCCAGCAGCGGGAGGAACCACGAGCAGTACTTC.

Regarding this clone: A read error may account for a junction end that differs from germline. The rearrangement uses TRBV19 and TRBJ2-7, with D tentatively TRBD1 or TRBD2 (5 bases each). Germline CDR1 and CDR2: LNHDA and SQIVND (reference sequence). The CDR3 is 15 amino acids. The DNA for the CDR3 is TGTGCCAGTAGTGTAGACGGGACGGCGGTTTACGAGCAGTACTTC. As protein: CASSVDGTAVYEQYF.

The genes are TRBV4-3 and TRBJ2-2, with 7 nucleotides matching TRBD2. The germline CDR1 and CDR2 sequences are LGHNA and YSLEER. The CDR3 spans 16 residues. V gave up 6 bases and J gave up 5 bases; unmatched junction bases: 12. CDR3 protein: CASRPREGPGTGELFF. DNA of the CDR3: TGCGCCAGCAGACCGAGGGAGGGTCCCGGAACCGGGGAGCTGTTTTTT.

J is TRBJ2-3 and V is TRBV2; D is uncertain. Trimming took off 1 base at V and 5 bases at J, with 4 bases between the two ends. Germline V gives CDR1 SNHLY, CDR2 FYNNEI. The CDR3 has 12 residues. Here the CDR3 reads CASSEDQDTQYF. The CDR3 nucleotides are TGTGCCAGCAGTGAAGACCAAGATACGCAGTATTTT.

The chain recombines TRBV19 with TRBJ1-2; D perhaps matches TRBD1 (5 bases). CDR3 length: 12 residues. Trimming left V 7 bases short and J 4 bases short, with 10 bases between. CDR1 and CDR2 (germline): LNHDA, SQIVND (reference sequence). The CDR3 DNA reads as TGTGCCAGTAAACAGGCTGGCTATGGCTACACCTTC. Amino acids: CASKQAGYGYTF.

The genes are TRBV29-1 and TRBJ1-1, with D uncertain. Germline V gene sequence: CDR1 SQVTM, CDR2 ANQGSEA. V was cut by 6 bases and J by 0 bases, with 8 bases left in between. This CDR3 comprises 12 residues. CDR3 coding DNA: TGCAGCGTAACCGTAGTGAACACTGAAGCTTTCTTT. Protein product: CSVTVVNTEAFF. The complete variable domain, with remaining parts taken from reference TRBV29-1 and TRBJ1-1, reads SAVISQKPSRDICQRGTSLTIQCQVDSQVTMMFWYRQQPGQSLTLIATANQGSEATYESGFVIDKFPISRPNLTFSTLTVSNMSPEDSSIYLCSVTVVNTEAFFGQGTRLTVV.

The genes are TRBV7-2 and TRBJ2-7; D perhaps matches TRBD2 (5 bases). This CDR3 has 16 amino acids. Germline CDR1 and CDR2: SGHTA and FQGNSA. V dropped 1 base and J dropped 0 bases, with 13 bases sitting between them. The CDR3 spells CASSLDRAGISYEQYF. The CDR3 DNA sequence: TGTGCCAGCAGCTTAGATAGGGCGGGCATCTCCTACGAGCAGTACTTC. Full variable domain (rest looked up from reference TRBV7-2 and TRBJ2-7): GAGVSQSPSNKVTEKGKDVELRCDPISGHTALYWYRQSLGQGLEFLIYFQGNSAPDKSGLPSDRFSAERTGGSVSTLTIQRTQQEDSAVYLCASSLDRAGISYEQYFGPGTRLTVT.

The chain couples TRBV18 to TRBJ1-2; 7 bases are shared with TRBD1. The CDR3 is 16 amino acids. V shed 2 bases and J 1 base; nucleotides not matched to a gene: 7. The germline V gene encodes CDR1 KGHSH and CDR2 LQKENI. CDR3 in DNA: TGTGCCAGCTCACCATCGACAGGGATATATAACTATGGCTACACCTTC. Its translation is CASSPSTGIYNYGYTF.

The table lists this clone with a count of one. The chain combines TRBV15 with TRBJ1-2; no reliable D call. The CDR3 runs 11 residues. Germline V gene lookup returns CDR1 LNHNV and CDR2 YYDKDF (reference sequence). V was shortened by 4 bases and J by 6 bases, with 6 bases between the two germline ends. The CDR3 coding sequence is TGTGCCACCAGCACTTATCATGGCTACACCTTC. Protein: CATSTYHGYTF. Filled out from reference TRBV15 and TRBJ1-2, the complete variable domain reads DAMVIQNPRYQVTQFGKPVTLSCSQTLNHNVMYWYQQKSSQAPKLLFHYYDKDFNNEADTPDNFQSRRPNTSFCFLDIRSPGLGDTAMYLCATSTYHGYTFGSGTRLTVV.

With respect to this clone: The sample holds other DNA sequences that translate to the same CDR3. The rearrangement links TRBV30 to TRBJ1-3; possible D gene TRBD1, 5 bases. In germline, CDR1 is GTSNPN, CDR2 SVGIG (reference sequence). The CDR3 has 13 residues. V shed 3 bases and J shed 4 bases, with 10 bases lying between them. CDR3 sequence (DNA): TGTGCCTGGAGCGGGGACCGAGGAAACACCATATATTTT. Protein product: CAWSGDRGNTIYF.

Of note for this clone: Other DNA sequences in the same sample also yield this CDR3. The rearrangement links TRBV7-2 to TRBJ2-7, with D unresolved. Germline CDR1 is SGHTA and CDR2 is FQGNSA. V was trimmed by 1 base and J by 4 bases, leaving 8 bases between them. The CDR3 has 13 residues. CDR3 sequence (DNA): TGTGCCAGCAGCTTAGGTAGGCTTTACGAGCAGTACTTC. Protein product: CASSLGRLYEQYF. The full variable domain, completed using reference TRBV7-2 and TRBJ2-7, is GAGVSQSPSNKVTEKGKDVELRCDPISGHTALYWYRQSLGQGLEFLIYFQGNSAPDKSGLPSDRFSAERTGGSVSTLTIQRTQQEDSAVYLCASSLGRLYEQYFGPGTRLTVT.

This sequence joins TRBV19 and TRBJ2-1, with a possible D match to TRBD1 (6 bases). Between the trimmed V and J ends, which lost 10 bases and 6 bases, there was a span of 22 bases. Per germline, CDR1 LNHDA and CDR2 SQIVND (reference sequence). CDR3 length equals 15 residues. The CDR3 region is CATILSMDSINEQFF. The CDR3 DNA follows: TGTGCCACAATTTTATCAATGGACAGCATCAATGAGCAGTTCTTC.

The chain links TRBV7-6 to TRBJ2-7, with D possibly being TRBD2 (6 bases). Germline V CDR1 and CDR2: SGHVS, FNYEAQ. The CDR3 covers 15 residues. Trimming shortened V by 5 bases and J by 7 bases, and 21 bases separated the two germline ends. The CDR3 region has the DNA TGTGCCAGCAGCCCCGCTGATGGGAGGCGGGGAGAGCAGTACTTC. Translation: CASSPADGRRGEQYF.

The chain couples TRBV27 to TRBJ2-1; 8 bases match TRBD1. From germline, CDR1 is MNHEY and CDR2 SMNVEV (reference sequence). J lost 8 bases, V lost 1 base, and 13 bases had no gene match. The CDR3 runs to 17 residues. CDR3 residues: CASSLFGGQGAMYEQFF. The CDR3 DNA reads TGTGCCAGCAGTTTATTCGGCGGTCAGGGGGCCATGTATGAGCAGTTCTTC.

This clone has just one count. The CDR3 coding sequence is TGTGCCAGCAGCTTGGCCCCAGCCAATGAGCAGTTCTTC. This sequence encodes CASSLAPANEQFF. The gene calls are TRBV5-6 and TRBJ2-1; D gene uncertain. Trimming pared 0 bases from V and 6 bases from J, leaving 7 bases between. Per germline, CDR1 SGHDT and CDR2 YYEEEE. The CDR3 length is 13 residues. Full variable domain (missing parts from reference TRBV5-6 and TRBJ2-1): DAGVTQSPTHLIKTRGQQVTLRCSPKSGHDTVSWYQQALGQGPQFIFQYYEEEERQRGNFPDRFSGHQFPNYSSELNVNALLLGDSALYLCASSLAPANEQFFGPGTRLTVL.

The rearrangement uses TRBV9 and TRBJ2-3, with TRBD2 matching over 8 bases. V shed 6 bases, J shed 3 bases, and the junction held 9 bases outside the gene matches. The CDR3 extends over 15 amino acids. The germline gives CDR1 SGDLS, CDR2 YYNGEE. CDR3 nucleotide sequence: TGTGCCAGCACCCTCGGGGTAGCGGGAACAGATACGCAGTATTTT. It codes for CASTLGVAGTDTQYF.

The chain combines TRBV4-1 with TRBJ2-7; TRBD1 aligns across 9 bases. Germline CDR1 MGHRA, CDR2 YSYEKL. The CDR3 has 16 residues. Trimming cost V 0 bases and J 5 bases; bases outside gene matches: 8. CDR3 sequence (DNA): TGCGCCAGCAGCCAAGAGTACGGACAGGGGACCCACGAGCAGTACTTC. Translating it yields CASSQEYGQGTHEQYF.

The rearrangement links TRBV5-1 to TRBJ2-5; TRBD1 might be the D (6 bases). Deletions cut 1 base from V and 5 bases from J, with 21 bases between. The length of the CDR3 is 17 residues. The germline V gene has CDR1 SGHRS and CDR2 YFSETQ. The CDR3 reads CASSLSASTGSRETQYF. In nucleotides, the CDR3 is TGCGCCAGCAGCTTGTCCGCTTCAACAGGGTCGCGCGAGACCCAGTACTTC. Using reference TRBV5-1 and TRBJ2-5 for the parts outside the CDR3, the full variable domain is KAGVTQTPRYLIKTRGQQVTLSCSPISGHRSVSWYQQTPGQGLQFLFEYFSETQRNKGNFPGRFSGRQFSNSRSEMNVSTLELGDSALYLCASSLSASTGSRETQYFGPGTRLLVL.